This entry concerns a single T cell receptor beta chain. Its cognate antigen is unknown. The data derive from a study of T cell responses to AZD1222 COVID-19 vaccine. The data were produced by immunoSEQ multiplex PCR, yet TCRdb's version contains in-frame clones alone and is incomplete. Of some 120,000 clones listed, around 83% are singletons. Trimming cost V 4 bases and J 5 bases, with 15 bases left between them. Germline-derived CDR1 and CDR2 are SGHDT and YYEEEE. The CDR3 covers 14 residues. Notes on the study in general: Nearly half of spike-specific TCRs reportedly target unmutated variant regions. Seropositive AZD1222 recipients at baseline numbered only five or six. Donors were chiefly white British, with a greater number of females, and clonal diversity was perhaps underestimated. The study sampled repertoires only after the peak T cell response.

This clonotype was obtained from an adult who received the AZD1222 COVID-19 vaccine. The specimen comprised peripheral blood, sampled 28 days after the second AZD1222 dose. The rearrangement uses TRBV5-6 and TRBJ1-1, with D tentatively TRBD1 (5 bases). The CDR3 sequence is CASSPGRWGTEAFF. As DNA, the CDR3 is TGTGCCAGCAGCCCTGGACGCTGGGGGACTGAAGCTTTCTTT.